The present TCR beta chain was sequenced within a study of identifying expanded T cells in peripheral blood. General observations from the study: Differentially abundant clones: about 1.3 between replicates, 15 to 17 at 2 to 3 weeks, 19 to 20 at four. Variance in clone template counts between roughly 2-week samples significantly increased with total template count across all healthy donors.

Collection occurred without any documented infections or immune events in donors. The protocol was immunoSEQ multiplex PCR, while the TCRdb copy is restricted to in-frame clones and leaves out a portion. The sample contains 100,000 to 150,000 clones, 84% of which appear only once. CDR3 length equals 14 residues. The J segment lost 6 bases and the V segment lost 4 bases, leaving 8 bases of the junction unmatched. The germline CDR1 and CDR2 sequences are SGHRS and YFSETQ. Comments on this clone: Antigen specificity is unknown.

Material: blood. This rearrangement joins TRBV5-1 to TRBJ2-7, with 9 positions matching TRBD2. This clonotype was obtained from a person aged 18 to 75 in good health. Written as DNA, the CDR3 is TGCGCCAGCAGCCCCGGGACTAGCTCGGTCGAGCAGTACTTC. Translating gives CASSPGTSSVEQYF.